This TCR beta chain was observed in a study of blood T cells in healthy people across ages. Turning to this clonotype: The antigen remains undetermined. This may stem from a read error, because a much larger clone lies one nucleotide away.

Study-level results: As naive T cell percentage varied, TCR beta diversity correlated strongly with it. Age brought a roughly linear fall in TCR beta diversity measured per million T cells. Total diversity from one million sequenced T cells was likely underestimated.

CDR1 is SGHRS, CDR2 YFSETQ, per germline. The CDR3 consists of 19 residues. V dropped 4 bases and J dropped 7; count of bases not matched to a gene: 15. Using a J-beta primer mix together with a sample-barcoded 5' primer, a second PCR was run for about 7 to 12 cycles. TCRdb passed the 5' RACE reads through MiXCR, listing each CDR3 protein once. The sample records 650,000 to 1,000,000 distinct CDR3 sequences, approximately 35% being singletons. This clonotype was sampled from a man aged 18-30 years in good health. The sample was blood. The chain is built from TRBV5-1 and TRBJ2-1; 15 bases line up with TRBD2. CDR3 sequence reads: CASSPGLAGGPSHPNEQFF. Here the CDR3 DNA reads TGCGCCAGCAGCCCCGGACTAGCGGGGGGGCCATCCCATCCGAATGAGCAGTTCTTC.